Shown below are 8 T cell receptor beta chains from a single sample sequenced in a study of Ad26.COV2.S vaccination and SARS-CoV-2 variants. Data came from immunoSEQ multiplex PCR; TCRdb stores just in-frame clones and leaves some out. The repertoire holds 440,000 or so clones, with roughly nine tenths as singletons. Treatment indicated: approximately 18 received Ad26.COV2.S at low or high dose, single or two shots; roughly 5 received placebo; per-sample allocation not given. Sampling happened 63 days after the first vaccine or placebo injection. The sequenced sample was peripheral blood, obtained in a trial of Ad26.COV2.S vaccine versus placebo. These receptors were collected from a person between 18 and 65 years old who received the Ad26.COV2.S COVID-19 vaccine or a placebo.

The CDR3 sequence is CASSSPDRGGRGYTF. CDR3 DNA sequence: TGTGCCAGCAGTTCCCCCGACAGGGGAGGCCGTGGCTACACCTTC. This rearrangement joins TRBV28 to TRBJ1-2; 8 positions agree with TRBD1. Trimming took 4 bases from V and 7 from J; bases not matched to a gene: 11. The CDR3 is 15 residues long. CDR1 and CDR2 from the germline V gene are MDHEN and SYDVKM.

The chain recombines TRBV6-6 with TRBJ2-7; 7 positions agree with TRBD1. V lost 7 bases, J lost 0 bases, and 6 bases stayed unmatched. Germline loops: CDR1 MNHNY, CDR2 SVGAGI (reference sequence). This CDR3 is 14 amino acids long. The CDR3 coding sequence is TGTGCCAGCATCGGACAGGCTAACTCCTACGAGCAGTACTTC. The encoded protein is CASIGQANSYEQYF.

The V call is TRBV3-1 (or the pseudogene TRBV3-2), the J call TRBJ2-5; TRBD1 aligns across 9 bases. From germline, CDR1 is LGHDT and CDR2 YNNKEL (reference sequence). V was pared by 4 bases and J by 8 bases, with 8 bases of the junction left unmatched. The CDR3 is 14 amino acids. CDR3 bases: TGTGCCAGCAGCCCGTGGACAGGGGAGATTACCCAGTACTTC. Its translation: CASSPWTGEITQYF.

V is TRBV7-9 and J is TRBJ2-1, with D perhaps assigned TRBD1 or TRBD2 (7 bases each). The CDR3 length is 16 residues. The germline CDR1 and CDR2 sequences are SEHNR and FQNEAQ (reference sequence). V was cut by 5 bases and J by 3 bases, with 17 bases left in between. CDR3 DNA sequence: TGTGCCAGCAGCGTCCAGGGGGGACTATACTACAATGAGCAGTTCTTC. As protein: CASSVQGGLYYNEQFF.

The rearrangement links TRBV9 to TRBJ1-4; no firm D call. Trimming took 1 base from V and 1 from J, leaving 8 bases between them. The CDR3 consists of 15 residues. Germline V gene data show CDR1 as SGDLS and CDR2 as YYNGEE. Here the CDR3 reads CASSVLAGTNEKLFF. Written as DNA, the CDR3 is TGTGCCAGCAGCGTACTCGCTGGAACTAATGAAAAACTGTTTTTT.

This chain connects TRBV6-5 to TRBJ2-1; TRBD2 matches 7 bases. The J segment lost 8 bases and the V segment lost 6 bases, leaving 7 bases of the junction unmatched. The germline V gene has CDR1 MNHEY and CDR2 SVGAGI. The CDR3 runs to 13 residues. Here the CDR3 DNA reads TGTGCCAGCAGGCGGGGGTATTGGGATGAGCAGTTCTTC. Translated, it gives CASRRGYWDEQFF.

The chain uses TRBV25-1 and TRBJ1-2; 10 bases fit TRBD1. Germline lookup yields CDR1 MGHDK and CDR2 SYGVNS. The CDR3 loop spans 12 amino acids. Losses at the gene ends were 5 bases for V and 8 bases for J; bases not matched to a gene: 2. The CDR3 DNA is TGTGCCAGCAGTCGACAGGGGGCCGGCTACACCTTC. Translation: CASSRQGAGYTF.

The chain links TRBV15 to TRBJ2-2, with unresolved D. Germline CDR1 reads LNHNV; CDR2 reads YYDKDF (reference sequence). V lost 4 bases, J lost 0 bases, and 15 bases lay in between. This CDR3 spans 17 amino acids. CDR3 nucleotide sequence: TGTGCCACCAGCAAAGATAACGCAGGAACGAACACCGGGGAGCTGTTTTTT. Translated: CATSKDNAGTNTGELFF.